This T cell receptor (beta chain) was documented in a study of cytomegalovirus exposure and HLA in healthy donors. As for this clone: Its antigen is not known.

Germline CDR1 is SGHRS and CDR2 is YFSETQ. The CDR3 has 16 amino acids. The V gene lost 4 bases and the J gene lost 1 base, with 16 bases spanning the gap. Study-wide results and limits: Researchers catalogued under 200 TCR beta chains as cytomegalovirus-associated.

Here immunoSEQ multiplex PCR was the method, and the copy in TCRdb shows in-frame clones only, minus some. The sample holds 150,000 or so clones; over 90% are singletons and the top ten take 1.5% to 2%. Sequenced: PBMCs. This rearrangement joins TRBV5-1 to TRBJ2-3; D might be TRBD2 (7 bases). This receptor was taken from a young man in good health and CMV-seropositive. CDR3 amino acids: CASSPLGEGGTDTQYF. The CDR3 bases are TGCGCCAGCAGCCCCCTGGGGGAGGGGGGCACAGATACGCAGTATTTT.